This is a list of T cell receptor beta chains from one sample in a study of cytomegalovirus exposure and HLA in healthy donors. Clones were sequenced by immunoSEQ multiplex PCR, and TCRdb holds only the in-frame ones, with some missing. The sample records about 100,000 clones, around 77% being singletons. The sequenced sample consisted of PBMCs. These receptors all come from a male donor in good health and CMV-seropositive. Both conserved end residues are part of each CDR3. The order of the fields is J gene, clone size, V gene, D gene, CDR3 DNA, CDR3 protein. The D gene is left open where the match is weak. A clone size is listed for some rows: how often the clone was seen (once, few, many), or a class if it is expanded.

TRBJ1-4 | . | TRBV5-1 | . | TGCGCCAGCAGCTACAGGGAAAGGGAAAAACTGTTTTTT | CASSYREREKLFF
TRBJ2-5 | . | TRBV7-9 | TRBD1 | TGTGCCAGCAGCCCACCGGCCGGGACAGGGTCCCAAGAGACCCAGTACTTC | CASSPPAGTGSQETQYF
TRBJ2-5 | . | TRBV28 | . | TGTGCCAGCAGCTCCGGGACACCACAAGAGACCCAGTACTTC | CASSSGTPQETQYF
TRBJ2-1 | . | TRBV29-1 | . | TGCAGCGTTGAGGGTCGGGAGTGGTACAATGAGCAGTTCTTC | CSVEGREWYNEQFF
TRBJ1-5 | few | TRBV4-2 | . | TGTGCCAGCAGCCGTGAGGGGAGACTAGATCAGCCCCAGCATTTT | CASSREGRLDQPQHF
TRBJ2-5 | . | TRBV6-1 | TRBD1 | TGTGCCAGCAGTGGGGGACAGGGACGGGAGACCCAGTACTTC | CASSGGQGRETQYF
TRBJ2-7 | . | TRBV4-1 | TRBD1 | TGCGCCAGCAGCCTCCTGTACCGATTAGACAGGGCCTACGAGCAGTACTTC | CASSLLYRLDRAYEQYF
TRBJ1-5 | few | TRBV4-2 | . | TGTGCCAGCAGCCAAGCGGGTCGGTTATCTCAGCCCCAGCATTTT | CASSQAGRLSQPQHF
TRBJ1-5 | . | TRBV6-1 | . | TGTGCCAGCAAACAGGGCAATCAGCCCCAGCATTTT | CASKQGNQPQHF
TRBJ2-4 | . | TRBV5-1 | . | TGCGCCAGCAGCTTGGCAGGGTTCCAGGCGGACATTCAGTACTTC | CASSLAGFQADIQYF
TRBJ1-2 | . | TRBV10-2 | . | TGCGCCAGCAGTGAACAGAACTATGGCTACACCTTC | CASSEQNYGYTF
TRBJ2-3 | . | TRBV5-4 | TRBD2 | TGTGCCAGCAGCTCCTTAGCGGGAGCGTCCACAGATACGCAGTATTTT | CASSSLAGASTDTQYF
TRBJ2-7 | . | TRBV19 | TRBD1 | TGTGCCAGTAGTATTATGTCAGGGGGCGAGCAGTACTTC | CASSIMSGGEQYF
TRBJ2-6 | . | TRBV11-3 | . | TGTGCCAGCAGCCCCTCGGCCAACGTCCTGACTTTC | CASSPSANVLTF
TRBJ2-7 | . | TRBV5-1 | . | TGCGCCAGCAGCTCCTACGACAGCTCCTACGAGCAGTACTTC | CASSSYDSSYEQYF
TRBJ2-3 | few | TRBV7-3 | . | TGTGCCAGCAGCCATCCGGGTGGAGGCGGGCGCACAGATACGCAGTATTTT | CASSHPGGGGRTDTQYF
TRBJ2-5 | . | TRBV19 | . | TGTGCCAGTAGTACTGGGGGGGCGCGGCAAGAGACCCAGTACTTC | CASSTGGARQETQYF
TRBJ2-1 | . | TRBV9 | TRBD2 | TGTGCCAGCAGCCCAAGGGCTCTAGCGGGTTTATACAATGAGCAGTTCTTC | CASSPRALAGLYNEQFF
TRBJ2-3 | . | TRBV15 | . | TGTGCCACCAGCAGAGACCCGAGATATAGCACAGATACGCAGTATTTT | CATSRDPRYSTDTQYF
TRBJ2-7 | few | TRBV19 | . | TGTGCCAGTAGTGGCCCGTCAAACTACGAGCAGTACTTC | CASSGPSNYEQYF
TRBJ2-1 | few | TRBV10-1 | TRBD2 | TGCGCTGGGGGGGGGTACAATGAGCAGTTCTTC | CAGGGYNEQFF
TRBJ2-5 | . | TRBV5-6 | . | TGTGCCAGCAGCTTGGGGGCCGGGACAAACCAAGAGACCCAGTACTTC | CASSLGAGTNQETQYF
TRBJ1-2 | few | TRBV18 | . | TGTGCCAGCTCACCATTTGTGGAGGACCAAACGTATGGCTACACCTTC | CASSPFVEDQTYGYTF
TRBJ1-4 | . | TRBV28 | . | TGTGCCAGCAGACCCCGGGGGGCTCTACCAACTAATGAAAAACTGTTTTTT | CASRPRGALPTNEKLFF
TRBJ2-7 | once | TRBV19 | TRBD1 | TGTGCCAGTAGCAGACAGGGGGTCCTGTACGAGCAGTACTTC | CASSRQGVLYEQYF
TRBJ2-5 | once | TRBV28 | . | TGTGCCAGCACCCAGGGCAGGGCACGAAGAGGGACCCAGTACTTC | CASTQGRARRGTQYF
TRBJ1-5 | . | TRBV29-1 | TRBD1 | TGCAGCGTCCGGGACAGGGACCCTGGTCAGCCCCAGCATTTT | CSVRDRDPGQPQHF
TRBJ2-3 | . | TRBV7-2 | . | TGTGCCAGCAGCTTAGCGCGAATCTTAGATACGCAGTATTTT | CASSLARILDTQYF
TRBJ2-7 | once | TRBV9 | TRBD2 | TGTGCCAGCAGTCGGACTAGCGGCTCCTACGAGCAGTACTTC | CASSRTSGSYEQYF
TRBJ2-5 | . | TRBV7-3 | TRBD1 | TGTGCCAGCAGCCGGGGACAGCAAGAGACCCAGTACTTC | CASSRGQQETQYF
TRBJ2-3 | . | TRBV5-1 | TRBD2 | TGCGCCAGCAGCTTGGCACTAGCGGCAACAGATACGCAGTATTTT | CASSLALAATDTQYF
TRBJ2-7 | . | TRBV6-5 | . | TGTGCCAGCAGTTATGAGAAGGCAGGAGGGTACGAGCAGTACTTC | CASSYEKAGGYEQYF
TRBJ1-4 | . | TRBV14 | . | TGTGCCAGCAGCGTAAGACAGGTGGTCGGTGAAAAACTGTTTTTT | CASSVRQVVGEKLFF
TRBJ2-5 | . | TRBV28 | . | TGTGCCAGCAGTGCTACGGAGACCCAGTACTTC | CASSATETQYF
TRBJ2-1 | . | TRBV19 | TRBD2 | TGTGCCAGTAGTATTTCACTAGCGGGAGTCAATGAGCAGTTCTTC | CASSISLAGVNEQFF
TRBJ1-3 | . | TRBV18 | TRBD1 | TGTGCCAGCTCACTTCTTGGGACAGGGAGCTCTGGAAACACCATATATTTT | CASSLLGTGSSGNTIYF
TRBJ2-5 | few | TRBV6-5 | TRBD2 | TGTGCCAGCAGTTCCCAACTAGCGGGAGGGTGGGAGACCCAGTACTTC | CASSSQLAGGWETQYF
TRBJ2-3 | . | TRBV7-2 | . | TGTGCCAGCAGCTCCCAACAGGGTACGCAGTATTTT | CASSSQQGTQYF
TRBJ2-7 | . | TRBV5-1 | . | TGCGCCAGCAAATCGGAGGGCTACGAGCAGTACTTC | CASKSEGYEQYF
TRBJ1-2 | . | TRBV6-5 | . | TGTGCCAGCAGAAGACTAGGATATGGCTACACCTTC | CASRRLGYGYTF
TRBJ1-5 | . | TRBV28 | TRBD1 | TGTGCCAGCAGTTCAGGGGGAAATCAGCCCCAGCATTTT | CASSSGGNQPQHF
TRBJ2-1 | . | TRBV25-1 | TRBD2 | TGTGCCAGCAGTGAATTCGGCGGGAGGTACAATGAGCAGTTCTTC | CASSEFGGRYNEQFF
TRBJ2-5 | . | TRBV11-2 | TRBD1 | TGTGCCAGCAGCCGACAGGGGGGGAGGGAGACCCAGTACTTC | CASSRQGGRETQYF
TRBJ2-7 | once | TRBV28 | TRBD1 | TGTGCCAGCAGCCCGGGACAGGGGGCGCAGGAGCAGTACTTC | CASSPGQGAQEQYF
TRBJ1-2 | . | TRBV19 | . | TGTGCCAGTAGTATAGGCCGCGGGGGGCTAGGCTACACCTTC | CASSIGRGGLGYTF
TRBJ2-7 | . | TRBV7-9 | TRBD1 | TGTTCCAGCAGCTCGCGAACGGGACAGGGGGCCTACGAGCAGTACTTC | CSSSSRTGQGAYEQYF
TRBJ1-1 | . | TRBV5-1 | TRBD1 | TGCGCCAGCAGCTGGGACAGGGTGAACACTGAAGCTTTCTTT | CASSWDRVNTEAFF
TRBJ2-3 | . | TRBV21-1 | . | TGTGCCAGCAGCAACGTGGAGACAGATACGCAGTATTTT | CASSNVETDTQYF
TRBJ2-2 | . | TRBV27 | TRBD1 | TGTGCCAGCAGTTACACAGGGGGGAACGGGGAGCTGTTTTTT | CASSYTGGNGELFF
TRBJ1-5 | . | TRBV7-2 | TRBD1 | TGTGCCACCGGGACAGCGTTCAGTCAGCCCCAGCATTTT | CATGTAFSQPQHF
TRBJ2-1 | . | TRBV28 | . | TGTGCCAGCAATGCAGGGCCGTACAATGAGCAGTTCTTC | CASNAGPYNEQFF
TRBJ2-3 | . | TRBV4-3 | . | TGCGCCAGCAGCCAAGAGAGACAGGTGGGGGGCACAGATACGCAGTATTTT | CASSQERQVGGTDTQYF
TRBJ2-7 | . | TRBV28 | TRBD1 | TGTGCCAGCAGTTTTGGACAGGGGACCTACGAGCAGTACTTC | CASSFGQGTYEQYF
TRBJ2-7 | . | TRBV30 | . | TGTGCCTGGAGTGTACGGAGCTCCTACGAGCAGTACTTC | CAWSVRSSYEQYF
TRBJ1-1 | . | TRBV28 | . | TGTGCCAGCAGTCTACCCAGGGAAACTGAAGCTTTCTTT | CASSLPRETEAFF
TRBJ2-3 | . | TRBV28 | TRBD2 | TGTGCCAGCAGTTCACCGGGACTAGCGGGCAGCACAGATACGCAGTATTTT | CASSSPGLAGSTDTQYF
TRBJ2-4 | . | TRBV6-1 | TRBD1 | TGTGCCAGCAGTGAGATAGACAGGGAGTACTTC | CASSEIDREYF
TRBJ1-1 | . | TRBV7-9 | . | TGTGCCAGCAGCTTAGTAGCGGCGGTGAACACTGAAGCTTTCTTT | CASSLVAAVNTEAFF
TRBJ1-5 | . | TRBV27 | . | TGTGCCACCCGACCAGCCCGAGGGAATCAGCCCCAGCATTTT | CATRPARGNQPQHF
TRBJ1-2 | . | TRBV28 | . | TGTGCCAGCAGTCCAGGAGGTAGGGAACTATCTAACTATGGCTACACCTTC | CASSPGGRELSNYGYTF